The 30 T cell receptor beta chains in this list originate from one sample, sequenced in a study of OX40 agonist ivuxolimab in advanced cancers. The repertoire was sequenced with immunoSEQ multiplex PCR; TCRdb's copy has only in-frame clones and lacks some. The table has roughly 45,000 clones, more than 75% seen once. This specimen was CD4+ or CD8+ T cells sorted from blood, taken in a trial of the OX40 agonist ivuxolimab. The receptors here all came from an adult with an advanced solid tumor such as melanoma, head and neck, liver or kidney cancer.

CDR3 sequence (DNA): TGTGCCAGCAGCTGGGACAGGCCGGGTGAGCAGTTCTTC. This encodes CASSWDRPGEQFF. This chain links TRBV7-9 with TRBJ2-1; 8 bases are shared with TRBD1. CDR1 is SEHNR, CDR2 FQNEAQ, per germline (reference sequence). The CDR3 is 13 residues long. The trim removed 4 bases at V and 9 bases at J, leaving 5 bases unmatched. Supplemented by reference TRBV7-9 and TRBJ2-1, the full variable domain reads DTGVSQNPRHKITKRGQNVTFRCDPISEHNRLYWYRQTLGQGPEFLTYFQNEAQLEKSRLLSDRFSAERPKGSFSTLEIQRTEQGDSAMYLCASSWDRPGEQFFGPGTRLTVL.

The gene calls are TRBV2 and TRBJ1-1; perhaps TRBD1 as D (6 bases). Germline V lookup: CDR1 SNHLY, CDR2 FYNNEI. The CDR3 spans 15 residues. The V end was cut by 4 bases, the J end by 3 bases, with 15 bases between. CDR3 bases: TGTGCCAGCAGTGTCAGGGGCCGGGGAGACACTGAAGCTTTCTTT. Translating gives CASSVRGRGDTEAFF.

J is TRBJ2-7 and V is TRBV4-1; a weak D match, TRBD1 (6 bases). The length of the CDR3 is 15 residues. Germline V lookup: CDR1 MGHRA, CDR2 YSYEKL. V was pared by 1 base and J by 2 bases, with 12 bases between. CDR3 DNA sequence: TGCGCCAGCAGCCAAGCCTCCGGACAGACCTACGAGCAGTACTTC. Translated: CASSQASGQTYEQYF.

The chain uses TRBV7-3 and TRBJ2-7; D possibly corresponds to TRBD1 (5 bases). The CDR3 loop spans 15 amino acids. The germline V and J ends were trimmed by 1 base and 1 base, with 11 bases remaining between them. Germline V gene data show CDR1 as SGHTA and CDR2 as FQGTGA. The CDR3 loop reads CASSLMTDLSYEQYF. The CDR3 DNA reads TGTGCCAGCAGCTTAATGACAGATCTATCCTACGAGCAGTACTTC. The whole variable domain, remainder taken from reference TRBV7-3 and TRBJ2-7, is GAGVSQTPSNKVTEKGKYVELRCDPISGHTALYWYRQSLGQGPEFLIYFQGTGAADDSGLPNDRFFAVRPEGSVSTLKIQRTERGDSAVYLCASSLMTDLSYEQYFGPGTRLTVT.

This rearrangement joins TRBV19 to TRBJ1-1; tentative D call: TRBD1 (6 bases). The CDR3 loop spans 13 amino acids. V shed 6 bases and J shed 6 bases, with 14 bases lying between them. Germline-derived CDR1 and CDR2 are LNHDA and SQIVND (reference sequence). Here the CDR3 reads CASSPRQAAEAFF. Here the CDR3 DNA reads TGTGCCAGTAGCCCTAGACAGGCCGCTGAAGCTTTCTTT.

This clone appeared a few times. The chain carries TRBV7-9 and TRBJ2-2; 9 bases line up with TRBD1. Germline V lookup: CDR1 SEHNR, CDR2 FQNEAQ (reference sequence). The CDR3 runs to 15 residues. Germline trimming cut 7 bases from V and 4 bases from J; bases unmatched to any gene: 7. This CDR3 is CASNLGTGSTGELFF. In nucleotides, the CDR3 is TGTGCCAGCAACCTTGGGACAGGGAGCACCGGGGAGCTGTTTTTT.

This chain links TRBV6-5 with TRBJ2-5, with D possibly called TRBD1 or TRBD2 (5 bases each). The CDR3 is made up of 14 amino acids. From germline, CDR1 is MNHEY and CDR2 SVGAGI. The V and J ends lost 0 bases and 4 bases respectively, with 9 bases between them. The CDR3 sequence is CASSYSMRGETQYF. DNA for the CDR3: TGTGCCAGCAGTTACTCGATGAGGGGAGAGACCCAGTACTTC.

The chain uses TRBV7-2 and TRBJ2-3; tentative D call: TRBD2 (6 bases). The CDR3 spans 14 residues. V lost 5 bases to trimming and J lost 4 bases, with 13 bases between them. The germline V gene encodes CDR1 SGHTA and CDR2 FQGNSA. CDR3 in amino acids: CASSPRLGPDTQYF. CDR3 DNA: TGTGCCAGCAGCCCGAGACTAGGGCCAGATACGCAGTATTTT.

This clone was seen once. The V call is TRBV14, the J call TRBJ2-5; D gene uncertain. The CDR3 sequence is 13 residues long. Germline-derived CDR1 and CDR2 are SGHDN and FVKESK. Trimming removed 3 bases from V and 4 bases from J, with 9 bases in between. The CDR3 spells CASSQVDRETQYF. The CDR3 nucleotides are TGTGCCAGCAGCCAGGTAGACCGAGAGACCCAGTACTTC. Using reference TRBV14 and TRBJ2-5 for the parts outside the CDR3, the full variable domain is EAGVTQFPSHSVIEKGQTVTLRCDPISGHDNLYWYRRVMGKEIKFLLHFVKESKQDESGMPNNRFLAERTGGTYSTLKVQPAELEDSGVYFCASSQVDRETQYFGPGTRLLVL.

The V call is TRBV2, the J call TRBJ1-2; no clear D gene. The V end lost 11 bases, the J end lost 0 bases, and 16 bases lay between the germline ends. Germline V gives CDR1 SNHLY, CDR2 FYNNEI. The CDR3 is 14 residues long. The CDR3 here is CAQVRQKANYGYTF. CDR3 in DNA: TGTGCCCAAGTGAGGCAGAAAGCTAACTATGGCTACACCTTC.

V usage is TRBV6-1 and J usage is TRBJ1-2; D gene uncertain. The CDR3 loop spans 15 amino acids. The germline V gene has CDR1 MNHNS and CDR2 SASEGT. With 7 bases removed from V and 5 bases from J, the gap between germline ends came to 20 bases. CDR3 nucleotide sequence: TGTGCCAGCACCCCTCGGGGAGGGTCGAGGTATGGCTACACCTTC. It codes for CASTPRGGSRYGYTF.

About this clone: Mismatch with germline at one junction end may stem from a read error. J is TRBJ2-5 and V is TRBV7-7; TRBD1 might be the D (5 bases). CDR1 and CDR2 from the germline V gene are SSHAT and FNYEAQ (reference sequence). The CDR3 has 13 residues. The CDR3 loop reads CASSPQGRETQYF. Written as DNA, the CDR3 is TGTGCTAGCAGCCCCCAGGGCAGGGAGACCCAGTACTTC. Full variable domain (outside the CDR3, taken from reference TRBV7-7 and TRBJ2-5): GAGVSQSPRYKVTKRGQDVTLRCDPISSHATLYWYQQALGQGPEFLTYFNYEAQPDKSGLPSDRFSAERPEGSISTLTIQRTEQRDSAMYRCASSPQGRETQYFGPGTRLLVL.

This chain links TRBV6-1 with TRBJ2-7; no clear D. Germline-derived CDR1 and CDR2 are MNHNS and SASEGT. The CDR3 runs 11 residues. Trimming pared 2 bases from V and 2 bases from J, leaving 1 base between. DNA for the CDR3: TGTGCCAGCAGTGAACCCTACGAGCAGTACTTC. It codes for CASSEPYEQYF.

This clone was recorded a few times. This chain joins TRBV2 and TRBJ1-1, with D tentatively TRBD1 (6 bases). V was trimmed by 7 bases and J by 0 bases, leaving 12 bases between them. The CDR3 is 14 residues long. The germline V gene has CDR1 SNHLY and CDR2 FYNNEI. CDR3 amino acids: CASKQGPMNTEAFF. The CDR3 coding sequence is TGTGCCAGCAAGCAGGGGCCGATGAACACTGAAGCTTTCTTT.

The chain uses TRBV12-1 and TRBJ2-7; the DNA was not compared with TRBD2, the D call given in the table. TRBV12-1 is recorded as a pseudogene. This CDR3 region has 14 residues. CDR3 sequence (DNA): TGTGCCAGCAGCTCCCGGGTAGCGGACCACGAGCAGTACTTC. Translation gives CASSSRVADHEQYF.

The rearrangement joins TRBV6-1 to TRBJ1-1, with 7 bases aligning to TRBD1. The CDR3 extends over 13 amino acids. The germline V gene encodes CDR1 MNHNS and CDR2 SASEGT. The ends lost 5 bases at V and 4 bases at J; junction bases unmatched: 4. CDR3 amino acids: CASSWRDSTEAFF. CDR3 coding DNA: TGTGCCAGCAGTTGGCGGGACAGCACTGAAGCTTTCTTT.

CDR3 DNA: TGCGCCAGCAGGGAAACAGGGGGTTCGTTAACTTTCTTT. Translating gives CASRETGGSLTFF. The chain links TRBV5-1 to TRBJ1-1; 8 bases are a match to TRBD1. V trimming: 5 bases; J trimming: 12 bases; junction bases outside the gene matches: 12. The CDR3 covers 13 residues. Germline V gene sequence: CDR1 SGHRS, CDR2 YFSETQ. The whole variable domain, filled in from reference TRBV5-1 and TRBJ1-1, reads KAGVTQTPRYLIKTRGQQVTLSCSPISGHRSVSWYQQTPGQGLQFLFEYFSETQRNKGNFPGRFSGRQFSNSRSEMNVSTLELGDSALYLCASRETGGSLTFFGQGTRLTVV.

The chain couples TRBV6-1 to TRBJ2-2; D is perhaps TRBD1 or TRBD2 (5 bases each). CDR1 MNHNS and CDR2 SASEGT come from the germline V gene. The CDR3 length is 15 residues. With 3 bases removed from V and 7 bases from J, the gap between germline ends came to 15 bases. The CDR3 coding sequence is TGTGCCAGCAGTGATTTTGGGACCGATGACGGGGAGCTGTTTTTT. Translating it yields CASSDFGTDDGELFF.

V usage is TRBV2 and J usage is TRBJ2-1; D is undetermined. V lost 6 bases and J 4 bases, leaving 13 bases between the germline ends. There are 14 residues in the CDR3. Germline loops: CDR1 SNHLY, CDR2 FYNNEI. The CDR3 reads CASSVAVNYNEQFF. The CDR3 bases are TGTGCCAGCAGCGTGGCGGTAAATTACAATGAGCAGTTCTTC.

This clone was seen a handful of times. This chain joins TRBV5-1 and TRBJ1-1; TRBD1 matches 7 bases. Germline loops: CDR1 SGHRS, CDR2 YFSETQ. The CDR3 sequence is 11 residues long. Trimming cost V 4 bases and J 9 bases; bases outside gene matches: 3. The CDR3 region is CASSRQGKAFF. The CDR3 nucleotides read TGCGCCAGCAGCCGACAGGGAAAAGCTTTCTTT.

The chain couples TRBV6-6 to TRBJ2-3; TRBD2 aligns across 8 bases. The CDR3 extends over 15 amino acids. V lost 4 bases and J lost 5; bases outside the gene matches: 8. Per the germline V gene, CDR1 is MNHNY and CDR2 is SVGAGI (reference sequence). CDR3 loop: CASSSPSGGGDTQYF. As DNA, the CDR3 is TGTGCCAGCAGTTCGCCCTCGGGGGGGGGAGATACGCAGTATTTT.

The rearrangement joins TRBV11-3 to TRBJ1-5, with 8 bases aligning to TRBD1. The length of the CDR3 is 14 residues. CDR1 SGHNT and CDR2 YENEEA come from the germline V gene. V shed 5 bases, J shed 7 bases, and the junction held 7 bases outside the gene matches. CDR3 sequence: CASSPDRVGQPQHF. Written as DNA, the CDR3 is TGTGCCAGCAGCCCGGACAGGGTGGGCCAGCCCCAGCATTTT.

This clone has just one count. This chain uses TRBV7-2 with TRBJ1-2, with 7 bases identical to TRBD1. V lost 3 bases and J lost 1; bases outside the gene matches: 5. The CDR3 sequence is 15 residues long. Germline CDR1 is SGHTA and CDR2 is FQGNSA. The CDR3 DNA follows: TGTGCCAGCAGCTTCGGGGGACAGATTAACTATGGCTACACCTTC. Translated, it gives CASSFGGQINYGYTF.

CDR3 sequence reads: CAWSGNRRDIQYF. The CDR3 DNA follows: TGTGCCTGGAGTGGCAATCGACGTGACATTCAGTACTTC. The V call is TRBV30, the J call TRBJ2-4; D uncertain. Trimming cost V 1 base and J 8 bases, with 12 bases left between them. Germline CDR1 is GTSNPN and CDR2 is SVGIG (reference sequence). This CDR3 has 13 residues.

CDR3 bases: TGTGCCAGCAGCTTGGCTAGCATACAAGAGACCCAGTACTTC. It translates to CASSLASIQETQYF. V usage is TRBV4-2 and J usage is TRBJ2-5, with TRBD2 as a possible D gene (5 bases). Germline values: CDR1 LGHNA, CDR2 YNFKEQ. The CDR3 runs 14 residues. The V and J ends lost 5 bases and 2 bases respectively, with 12 bases between them.

The V gene is TRBV19, the J gene TRBJ2-7; no firm D call. This CDR3 is 13 amino acids long. Germline CDR1 and CDR2: LNHDA and SQIVND (reference sequence). Trimming removed 3 bases from V and 7 bases from J, with 13 bases in between. CDR3 protein: CASSIPGRREQYF. DNA for the CDR3: TGTGCCAGTAGTATTCCGGGCCGCCGGGAGCAGTACTTC.

The gene calls are TRBV15 and TRBJ2-1, with 7 bases identical to TRBD2. Germline-derived CDR1 and CDR2 are LNHNV and YYDKDF (reference sequence). V shed 1 base and J 2 bases; nucleotides not matched to a gene: 2. This CDR3 spans 15 amino acids. As DNA, the CDR3 is TGTGCCACCAGCAGAGGGGCGGGGGCCTACAATGAGCAGTTCTTC. Protein: CATSRGAGAYNEQFF.

The CDR3: CASSPPPGQGFISYTF. The CDR3 coding sequence is TGTGCCAGCTCACCGCCACCGGGACAGGGCTTCATCAGCTACACCTTC. This chain links TRBV18 with TRBJ1-2, with 9 bases identical to TRBD1. The germline CDR1 and CDR2 sequences are KGHSH and LQKENI. The trim removed 3 bases at V and 9 bases at J, leaving 14 bases unmatched. The CDR3 contains 16 residues.

This sequence joins TRBV12-1 and TRBJ1-5. TRBV12-1 counts as a pseudogene. The CDR3 sequence is 13 residues long. In nucleotides, the CDR3 is TGTGCCAGCGGGGGGGGGAGCAATCAGCCCCAGCATTTT. Amino acid sequence: CASGGGSNQPQHF.

The J gene is TRBJ1-1, the V gene TRBV6-6, with TRBD1 identical over 8 bases. This CDR3 comprises 14 residues. The germline V gene encodes CDR1 MNHNY and CDR2 SVGAGI (reference sequence). V trimming: 7 bases; J trimming: 5 bases; junction bases outside the gene matches: 9. Here the CDR3 reads CASTSGQGETEAFF. The CDR3 bases are TGTGCCAGCACTAGCGGACAGGGCGAAACTGAAGCTTTCTTT.